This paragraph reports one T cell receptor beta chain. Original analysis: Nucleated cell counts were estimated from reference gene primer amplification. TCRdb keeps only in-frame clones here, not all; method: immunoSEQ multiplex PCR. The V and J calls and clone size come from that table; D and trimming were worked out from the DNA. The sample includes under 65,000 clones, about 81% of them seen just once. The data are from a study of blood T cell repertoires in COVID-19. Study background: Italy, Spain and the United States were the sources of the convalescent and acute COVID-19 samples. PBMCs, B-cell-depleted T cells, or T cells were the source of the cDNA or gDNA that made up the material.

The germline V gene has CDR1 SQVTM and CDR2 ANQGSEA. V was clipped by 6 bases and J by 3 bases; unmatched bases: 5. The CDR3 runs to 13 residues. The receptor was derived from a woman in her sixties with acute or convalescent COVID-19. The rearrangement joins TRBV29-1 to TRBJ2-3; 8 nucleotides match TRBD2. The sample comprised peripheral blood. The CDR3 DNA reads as TGCAGCGTGCCCGGGGGGGCTACAGATACGCAGTATTTT. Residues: CSVPGGATDTQYF.